This T cell receptor beta chain is drawn from a study of neoadjuvant nivolumab and ipilimumab in lung cancer. General observations from the study: Only two of four nivolumab-treated tumors gained richness and clonality by surgery.

This CDR3 comprises 15 residues. Germline V gene lookup returns CDR1 SGHDT and CDR2 YYEEEE. After removal of 7 bases from V and 6 bases from J, the junction contained 15 bases not matched to a gene. A note on this clone: Its specificity is unknown.

Sequencing was performed with immunoSEQ multiplex PCR; in TCRdb, only in-frame clones are kept and a portion is missing. The sample has 25,000 to 30,000 clones, 83% seen once; the top ten hold 5% to 6.5%. The input for sequencing was tumor tissue, taken after neoadjuvant nivolumab, alone or with ipilimumab, at or shortly before surgery. The clonotype comes from an adult with non-small cell lung cancer. V gene TRBV5-6 combines with J gene TRBJ1-1; 7 bases line up with TRBD1. CDR3 sequence (DNA): TGTGCCAGCCTCTTCCGAGCAGGGGGGTGGTCTGAAGCTTTCTTT. Protein product: CASLFRAGGWSEAFF.